Below, 29 T cell receptor beta chains from the same sample are listed, as sequenced in a study of CD8+ T cells in alopecia areata (dated by TCRdb to between 2017 and 2018). Per the publication, the time point label means: 20 to 30 weeks on oral tofacitinib. The sample's treatment or condition, from its label and the paper: oral pan-JAK inhibitor, 5-10 mg twice daily. Library construction relied on the immunoSEQ multiplex PCR assay. For TCR sequencing, RNA was extracted from every sample and reverse transcribed into cDNA to serve as template. TCRdb took over this immuneACCESS table, retaining in-frame rearrangements with V and J assigned. Such tables are incomplete; in checked studies, under half of the missing clones stem from an unresolved V gene, and the remainder is unexplained. The sample includes about 120,000 clones, with 56% observed a single time. The ten biggest clones cover under 3.5% of the sample.

The sequenced sample was CD4+ T cells sorted from blood, obtained at week 24, from a patient treated with tofacitinib. The origin of the receptors is a human donor with alopecia areata.

This clone was seen only a few times. The chain has TRBV4-2 and TRBJ1-1, with unresolved D. The CDR3 spans 15 residues. Trimming removed 1 base from V and 0 bases from J, with 9 bases in between. Germline V gives CDR1 LGHNA, CDR2 YNFKEQ. DNA of the CDR3: TGTGCCAGCAGCCAAGGAGGGCGAATGAACACTGAAGCTTTCTTT. Its translation is CASSQGGRMNTEAFF.

The chain combines TRBV7-8 with TRBJ2-3, with D uncertain. The CDR3 runs to 11 residues. Looked up from germline, CDR1 is SGHVS and CDR2 is FQNEAQ. V lost 7 bases to trimming and J lost 7 bases, with 9 bases between them. CDR3 in amino acids: CASTLGNTQYF. CDR3 sequence (DNA): TGTGCCAGCACCCTCGGCAATACGCAGTATTTT.

The chain is built from TRBV29-1 and TRBJ2-7; D might be TRBD1 (6 bases). The length of the CDR3 is 12 residues. The V gene's germline CDR1 is SQVTM and CDR2 ANQGSEA. V lost 4 bases and J 11 bases, leaving 18 bases between the germline ends. The CDR3 bases are TGCAGCGTTGGGGGTCTGGGGGCACCCGAGTACTTC. This gives the protein CSVGGLGAPEYF.

This chain uses TRBV30 with TRBJ1-3; no firm D call. This CDR3 region has 13 residues. The germline V gene has CDR1 GTSNPN and CDR2 SVGIG (reference sequence). V dropped 2 bases and J dropped 0 bases, with 5 bases sitting between them. CDR3 residues: CAWSRNSGNTIYF. The CDR3 nucleotides read TGTGCCTGGAGTAGGAACTCTGGAAACACCATATATTTT.

As concerns this clone: Within the sample, other DNA sequences also encode this same CDR3. The J gene is TRBJ1-5, the V gene TRBV7-2; 7 bases agree with TRBD1. V gave up 5 bases and J gave up 5 bases; unmatched junction bases: 6. CDR3 size: 14 residues. CDR1 and CDR2 from the germline V gene are SGHTA and FQGNSA. CDR3 sequence reads: CASSPRQGDQPQHF. CDR3 DNA sequence: TGTGCCAGCAGCCCCCGACAGGGTGATCAGCCCCAGCATTTT.

This clone was seen more than once but under ten times. The chain couples TRBV29-1 to TRBJ2-7; the D gene could be TRBD1 or TRBD2 (7 bases each). The germline CDR1 and CDR2 sequences are SQVTM and ANQGSEA. Trimming stripped 6 bases from V and 3 bases from J, with 21 bases between. This CDR3 is built from 15 residues. For the CDR3, the DNA is TGCAGCGTGGGAGGGACAGTTAAGGGAGACTACGAGCAGTACTTC. This sequence encodes CSVGGTVKGDYEQYF.

This clone was seen more than once but under ten times. V gene TRBV5-4 combines with J gene TRBJ1-1, with D uncertain. This CDR3 spans 13 amino acids. CDR1 is SGHNT, CDR2 YYREEE, per germline (reference sequence). V was pared by 6 bases and J by 1 base, with 10 bases between. The CDR3 loop reads CASNRIGNTEAFF. The CDR3 nucleotides are TGTGCCAGCAACCGGATTGGGAACACTGAAGCTTTCTTT. The whole variable domain, filled in from reference TRBV5-4 and TRBJ1-1, reads ETGVTQSPTHLIKTRGQQVTLRCSSQSGHNTVSWYQQALGQGPQFIFQYYREEENGRGNFPPRFSGLQFPNYSSELNVNALELDDSALYLCASNRIGNTEAFFGQGTRLTVV.

The rearrangement joins TRBV19 to TRBJ2-5, with D perhaps TRBD1 (6 bases). Germline values: CDR1 LNHDA, CDR2 SQIVND (reference sequence). V was clipped by 4 bases and J by 5 bases, with 17 bases between them. The CDR3 is made up of 15 amino acids. CDR3 bases: TGTGCCAGTAGTAATACCCCGGGACATGGGGAGACCCAGTACTTC. It is translated as CASSNTPGHGETQYF. Variable domain in full (rest from reference TRBV19 and TRBJ2-5): DGGITQSPKYLFRKEGQNVTLSCEQNLNHDAMYWYRQDPGQGLRLIYYSQIVNDFQKGDIAEGYSVSREKKESFPLTVTSAQKNPTAFYLCASSNTPGHGETQYFGPGTRLLVL.

The chain links TRBV29-1 to TRBJ2-1, with unresolved D. This CDR3 region has 16 residues. The ends were cut back, 2 bases at V and 2 bases at J, with 16 bases in the middle. Germline CDR1 reads SQVTM; CDR2 reads ANQGSEA. CDR3 bases: TGCAGCGTTGAAAGTACTGGACGGAAAACCTACAATGAGCAGTTCTTC. This gives the protein CSVESTGRKTYNEQFF.

This clone was seen a few times. This sequence joins TRBV29-1 and TRBJ2-1; TRBD1 matches 7 bases. Germline CDR1 reads SQVTM; CDR2 reads ANQGSEA. V trimming: 2 bases; J trimming: 5 bases; junction bases outside the gene matches: 9. The length of the CDR3 is 15 residues. The CDR3 sequence: CSVELGGGSDNEQFF. The CDR3 DNA reads TGCAGCGTTGAACTAGGGGGCGGATCGGACAATGAGCAGTTCTTC.

The J gene is TRBJ2-6, the V gene TRBV4-3; the D gene is possibly TRBD2 (5 bases). The V gene lost 1 base and the J gene lost 2 bases, with 12 bases spanning the gap. Looked up from germline, CDR1 is LGHNA and CDR2 is YSLEER. This CDR3 region has 17 residues. CDR3 DNA: TGCGCCAGCAGCCAAGGCCTGACGGGGACTGGGGCCAACGTCCTGACTTTC. Amino acids: CASSQGLTGTGANVLTF.

This clone was counted only a few times. The J gene is TRBJ2-1, the V gene TRBV30; TRBD2 aligns across 13 bases. This CDR3 comprises 19 residues. Losses at the gene ends were 3 bases for V and 0 bases for J; bases not matched to a gene: 11. The germline gives CDR1 GTSNPN, CDR2 SVGIG (reference sequence). The CDR3 DNA reads TGTGCCTGGAGCGAACTTGGGACTAGCGGGGTGAGCTCCTACAATGAGCAGTTCTTC. The encoded protein is CAWSELGTSGVSSYNEQFF.

This clone was seen a few times. The rearrangement joins TRBV29-1 to TRBJ1-2, with D possibly matching TRBD1 (5 bases). The CDR3 consists of 12 residues. Trimming pared 4 bases from V and 7 bases from J, leaving 13 bases between. Germline values: CDR1 SQVTM, CDR2 ANQGSEA. The CDR3 region has the DNA TGCAGCGTTGGGGAGGGGTCCTTTGGCTACACCTTC. Translation: CSVGEGSFGYTF.

The chain combines TRBV7-2 with TRBJ2-6; TRBD2 might be the D (6 bases). Trimming stripped 7 bases from V and 2 bases from J, with 9 bases between. CDR1 SGHTA and CDR2 FQGNSA come from the germline V gene. The CDR3 extends over 14 amino acids. CDR3 region: CASMGGPGANVLTF. The CDR3 DNA reads TGTGCCAGCATGGGGGGTCCTGGGGCCAACGTCCTGACTTTC.

The gene calls are TRBV6-5 and TRBJ2-3; TRBD2 matches at 12 bases. The J segment lost 6 bases and the V segment lost 2 bases, leaving 6 bases of the junction unmatched. Germline CDR1 reads MNHEY; CDR2 reads SVGAGI. The length of the CDR3 is 16 residues. The CDR3 region is CASSYPGTSGRDTQYF. The CDR3 region has the DNA TGTGCCAGCAGTTACCCCGGGACTAGCGGGCGCGATACGCAGTATTTT.

This clone was seen a handful of times. J is TRBJ2-1 and V is TRBV7-3; 9 bases map to TRBD2. The CDR3 length is 14 residues. Trimming at V came to 3 bases and at J to 8 bases, leaving 5 bases not matched to a gene. From germline, CDR1 is SGHTA and CDR2 FQGTGA. The CDR3 DNA is TGTGCCAGCAGCTTTGCGGGGGGGCTGGATGAGCAGTTCTTC. As protein: CASSFAGGLDEQFF.

The chain carries TRBV29-1 and TRBJ2-6; the match to TRBD1 covers 11 bases. Germline-derived CDR1 and CDR2 are SQVTM and ANQGSEA. Trimming removed 5 bases from V and 4 bases from J; junction bases left unmatched: 19. CDR3 length: 20 residues. CDR3 nucleotides: TGCAGCGTTTTGGGCCCCCCCGGGACAGGGGGGGGGTGGGGGGCCAACGTCCTGACTTTC. It encodes CSVLGPPGTGGGWGANVLTF.

There are a few counts of this clone. CDR3 bases: TGCGCCAGCAGCTTGGCCTTACAGGGCTCCGAGCAGTACTTC. Translation gives CASSLALQGSEQYF. V is TRBV5-1 and J is TRBJ2-7; maybe TRBD1 (6 bases). Trimming removed 0 bases from V and 6 bases from J, with 13 bases in between. The germline V gene encodes CDR1 SGHRS and CDR2 YFSETQ. CDR3 size: 14 residues.

To note about this clone: The junction departs from the called germline gene at one end, perhaps through a read error. The chain carries TRBV7-7 and TRBJ2-1; 10 bases agree with TRBD1. This CDR3 spans 15 amino acids. Per the germline V gene, CDR1 is SSHAT and CDR2 is FNYEAQ (reference sequence). This chain's CDR3 is CASSPDRGLYNEQFF. In DNA, the CDR3 is TGTGCTAGCAGCCCTGACAGGGGGCTCTACAATGAGCAGTTCTTC.

This clone was seen a handful of times. The V gene is TRBV2, the J gene TRBJ2-7; D is ambiguous. Germline V gene lookup returns CDR1 SNHLY and CDR2 FYNNEI. This CDR3 is 12 amino acids long. V was shortened by 3 bases and J by 0 bases, with 3 bases between the two germline ends. The CDR3 spells CASSDLSYEQYF. The CDR3 coding sequence is TGTGCCAGCAGTGATCTCTCCTACGAGCAGTACTTC.

The rearrangement links TRBV18 to TRBJ1-6; no firm D call. Deletions cut 4 bases from V and 10 bases from J, with 8 bases between. The CDR3 spans 12 residues. CDR1 and CDR2 (germline): KGHSH, LQKENI. DNA for the CDR3: TGTGCCAGCTCACAAGTAGGGTCACCCCTCCACTTT. Translated, it gives CASSQVGSPLHF.

This clone was counted only a few times. V usage is TRBV4-3 and J usage is TRBJ1-2, with TRBD1 matching 8 bases. Germline lookup yields CDR1 LGHNA and CDR2 YSLEER. The CDR3 extends over 14 amino acids. J gave up 8 bases and V 4 bases, and 9 bases lay outside the gene matches. CDR3 amino acids: CASSRGQGGWGYTF. CDR3 coding DNA: TGCGCCAGCAGCCGTGGACAGGGCGGTTGGGGCTACACCTTC.

This chain joins TRBV19 and TRBJ1-2, with 11 nucleotides matching TRBD1. This CDR3 comprises 15 residues. CDR1 LNHDA and CDR2 SQIVND come from the germline V gene (reference sequence). V shed 6 bases and J 3 bases; nucleotides not matched to a gene: 6. CDR3 sequence: CASRPRTGGDYGYTF. In DNA, the CDR3 is TGTGCCAGTAGGCCCCGGACAGGGGGCGACTATGGCTACACCTTC.

In this sample, this clone turned up once. J is TRBJ1-2 and V is TRBV5-1, with D unresolved. This CDR3 has 14 residues. V gave up 4 bases and J gave up 1 base, with 11 bases separating them. CDR1 and CDR2 (germline): SGHRS, YFSETQ. CDR3 protein: CASSLEGSNYGYTF. CDR3 sequence (DNA): TGCGCCAGCAGCCTTGAGGGAAGTAACTATGGCTACACCTTC.

The chain employs TRBV30 and TRBJ2-7; tentative D call: TRBD1 (6 bases). The germline gives CDR1 GTSNPN, CDR2 SVGIG (reference sequence). The CDR3 contains 12 residues. V dropped 0 bases and J dropped 5 bases, with 8 bases sitting between them. The CDR3 DNA reads TGTGCCTGGAGTGTAGGGGGACACGAGCAGTACTTC. It yields the protein CAWSVGGHEQYF. Looking up the rest from reference TRBV30 and TRBJ2-7 gives the full variable domain: SQTIHQWPATLVQPVGSPLSLECTVEGTSNPNLYWYRQAAGRGLQLLFYSVGIGQISSEVPQNLSASRPQDRQFILSSKKLLLSDSGFYLCAWSVGGHEQYFGPGTRLTVT.

The J gene is TRBJ2-7, the V gene TRBV6-6, with 7 bases that match TRBD1. The CDR3 length is 12 residues. V was clipped by 8 bases and J by 2 bases; unmatched bases: 3. CDR1 is MNHNY and CDR2 is SVGAGI in the germline V gene (reference sequence). The CDR3 protein is CASRDSAYEQYF. DNA of the CDR3: TGTGCCAGCCGGGACAGTGCCTACGAGCAGTACTTC.

In its sample, this clone was seen a few times. The chain carries TRBV30 and TRBJ2-7, with 7 nucleotides matching TRBD2. V shed 3 bases, J shed 3 bases, and the junction held 5 bases outside the gene matches. There are 13 residues in the CDR3. Per the germline V gene, CDR1 is GTSNPN and CDR2 is SVGIG (reference sequence). The CDR3 DNA reads TGTGCCTGGAGGAGGGTAGCGGGCTACGAGCAGTACTTC. Translating it yields CAWRRVAGYEQYF.

In this sample, this clone turned up a few times. The chain joins TRBV5-6 to TRBJ2-3, with D possibly matching TRBD1 (6 bases). The CDR3 has 16 amino acids. Per germline, CDR1 SGHDT and CDR2 YYEEEE. Deletions cut 3 bases from V and 7 bases from J, with 21 bases between. DNA for the CDR3: TGTGCCAGCAGCTCCACAGGGAGAGGTATACTTTATACGCAGTATTTT. This gives the protein CASSSTGRGILYTQYF.

This rearrangement joins TRBV30 to TRBJ1-6, with 8 bases that match TRBD1. Germline V lookup: CDR1 GTSNPN, CDR2 SVGIG (reference sequence). This CDR3 spans 16 amino acids. Trimming took 0 bases from V and 10 from J; bases not matched to a gene: 11. Written as DNA, the CDR3 is TGTGCCTGGAGTGTACAAAACGGACAGGGAAACTCACCCCTCCACTTT. It specifies CAWSVQNGQGNSPLHF.